The clone carrying this TCR beta chain was recorded only once. Its target is not known. The CDR3 length is 13 residues. Germline V lookup: CDR1 SEHNR, CDR2 FQNEAQ (reference sequence). The V and J ends lost 0 bases and 3 bases respectively, with 6 bases between them. Here immunoSEQ multiplex PCR was the method, and the copy in TCRdb shows in-frame clones only, minus some. The sample carries about 2.2 million clones, just under 95% recorded once. This sample is drawn from a study of shared clonotypes between healthy human individuals. Across the whole study: Two women and three men aged 18 to 49 served as donors.

Naive CD8 populations comprised CD45RO-negative cells positively selected for CCR7, excluding terminally differentiated effector memory CD45RA+ cells. Overall study findings and caveats: For naive CD4 cells, around 5% of clonotypes were shared across a handful of donors. Clonotypes shared by all four sorted-subset donors had higher generation probabilities than non-shared clonotypes.

The clonotype comes from a man aged 18 to 35 in good health. Some clones in this sample may be carry-over from other donors' samples. The sequenced sample consisted of naive CD8+ T cells from PBMCs. The genes are TRBV7-9 and TRBJ2-7; possibly TRBD2 for D (5 bases). The CDR3 bases are TGTGCCAGCAGCTTAGCTAGCGACTACGAGCAGTACTTC. Amino acids: CASSLASDYEQYF.